The 8 T cell receptor beta chains below come from one sample, sequenced in a study of shared clonotypes between healthy human individuals. Some clones are missing from TCRdb's copy, which holds only in-frame ones; the method was immunoSEQ multiplex PCR. Altogether under 2,000,000 clones are present, roughly 94% being singletons, with the ten largest covering 0.95% to 1.5%. Naive CD8 populations comprised CD45RO-negative cells positively selected for CCR7, excluding terminally differentiated effector memory CD45RA+ cells. Sequenced input: naive CD8+ T cells sorted from blood. The receptors shown here come from a man younger than 35 in good health.

This clone has a single count. The same CDR3 also results from other DNA sequences found in this sample. The rearrangement joins TRBV10-1 to TRBJ2-7, with D possibly matching TRBD1 (6 bases). Germline loops: CDR1 WNHNN, CDR2 SYGVQD (reference sequence). Trimming shortened V by 6 bases and J by 3 bases, and 12 bases separated the two germline ends. CDR3 length: 13 residues. The CDR3 nucleotides are TGCGCCAGCAGCCCTACAGGGAGCTACGAGCAGTACTTC. Translating gives CASSPTGSYEQYF.

V is TRBV27 and J is TRBJ1-4; a weak D match, TRBD1 (5 bases). Trimming removed 2 bases from V and 4 bases from J, with 8 bases in between. Per germline, CDR1 MNHEY and CDR2 SMNVEV (reference sequence). The CDR3 covers 14 residues. The CDR3 region is CASSLRQYNEKLFF. For the CDR3, the DNA is TGTGCCAGCAGTTTACGACAGTATAATGAAAAACTGTTTTTT.

The rearrangement uses TRBV18 and TRBJ2-6, with 8 bases identical to TRBD1. The germline CDR1 and CDR2 sequences are KGHSH and LQKENI. The CDR3 has 19 amino acids. V lost 4 bases and J lost 2; bases outside the gene matches: 13. CDR3 amino acids: CASSQSTTGGRAGANVLTF. The CDR3 DNA is TGTGCCAGCTCACAATCAACTACAGGGGGAAGGGCTGGGGCCAACGTCCTGACTTTC.

The chain joins TRBV30 to TRBJ1-2; 9 bases agree with TRBD1. Germline loops: CDR1 GTSNPN, CDR2 SVGIG (reference sequence). There are 14 residues in the CDR3. V dropped 3 bases and J dropped 8; count of bases not matched to a gene: 10. CDR3: CAWSPGTGFLGYTF. In DNA, the CDR3 is TGTGCCTGGAGCCCCGGGACAGGGTTCCTGGGCTACACCTTC.

V is TRBV19 and J is TRBJ2-3; 14 positions match TRBD2. There are 19 residues in the CDR3. J was trimmed by 4 bases and V by 8 bases; bases with no gene match: 17. The germline CDR1 and CDR2 sequences are LNHDA and SQIVND (reference sequence). CDR3: CASGGFEGLAGDGADTQYF. The CDR3 region has the DNA TGTGCCAGTGGGGGATTCGAGGGACTAGCGGGAGACGGAGCAGATACGCAGTATTTT. Together with reference TRBV19 and TRBJ2-3, the CDR3 gives the full variable domain: DGGITQSPKYLFRKEGQNVTLSCEQNLNHDAMYWYRQDPGQGLRLIYYSQIVNDFQKGDIAEGYSVSREKKESFPLTVTSAQKNPTAFYLCASGGFEGLAGDGADTQYFGPGTRLTVL.

V gene TRBV30 combines with J gene TRBJ1-6; a possible D gene is TRBD1 (5 bases). The germline V gene has CDR1 GTSNPN and CDR2 SVGIG (reference sequence). Trimming left V 2 bases short and J 8 bases short, with 13 bases between. This CDR3 has 14 amino acids. CDR3 DNA sequence: TGTGCCTGGAGTTTATGGGGGGTCGATTCACCCCTCCACTTT. It codes for CAWSLWGVDSPLHF.

The gene calls are TRBV5-1 and TRBJ2-1; D not resolved. With 0 bases removed from V and 0 bases from J, the gap between germline ends came to 7 bases. The CDR3 runs 15 residues. Looked up from germline, CDR1 is SGHRS and CDR2 is YFSETQ. CDR3 coding DNA: TGCGCCAGCAGCTTGGAGACTTACTCCTACAATGAGCAGTTCTTC. Translation gives CASSLETYSYNEQFF. The full variable domain, rest sourced from reference TRBV5-1 and TRBJ2-1, is KAGVTQTPRYLIKTRGQQVTLSCSPISGHRSVSWYQQTPGQGLQFLFEYFSETQRNKGNFPGRFSGRQFSNSRSEMNVSTLELGDSALYLCASSLETYSYNEQFFGPGTRLTVL.

The chain employs TRBV7-9 and TRBJ2-5; unclear D gene. The CDR3 consists of 13 residues. Germline V gene data show CDR1 as SEHNR and CDR2 as FQNEAQ (reference sequence). Trimming stripped 2 bases from V and 3 bases from J, with 7 bases between. The CDR3 sequence is CASSLSLEETQYF. In nucleotides, the CDR3 is TGTGCCAGCAGCTTAAGTTTGGAAGAGACCCAGTACTTC.